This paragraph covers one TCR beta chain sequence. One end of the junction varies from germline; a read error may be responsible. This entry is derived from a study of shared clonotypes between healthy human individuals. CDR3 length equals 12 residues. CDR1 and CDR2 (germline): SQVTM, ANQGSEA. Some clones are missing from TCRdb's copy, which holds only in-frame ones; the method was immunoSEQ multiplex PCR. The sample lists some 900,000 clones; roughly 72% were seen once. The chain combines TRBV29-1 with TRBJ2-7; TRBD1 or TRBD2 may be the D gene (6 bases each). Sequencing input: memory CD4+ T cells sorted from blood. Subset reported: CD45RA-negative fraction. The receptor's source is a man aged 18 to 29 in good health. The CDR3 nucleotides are TGCAGCGTAGAAGGGGGGCCCTACGAGCAGTACTTC. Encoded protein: CSVEGGPYEQYF.